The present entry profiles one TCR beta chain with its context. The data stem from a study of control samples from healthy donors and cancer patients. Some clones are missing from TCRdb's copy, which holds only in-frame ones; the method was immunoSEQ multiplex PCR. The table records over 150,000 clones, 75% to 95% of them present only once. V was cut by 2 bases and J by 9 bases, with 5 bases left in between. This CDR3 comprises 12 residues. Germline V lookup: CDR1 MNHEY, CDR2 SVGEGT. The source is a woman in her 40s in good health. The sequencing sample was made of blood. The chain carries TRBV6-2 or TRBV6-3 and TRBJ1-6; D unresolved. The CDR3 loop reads CASSYPSSPLHF. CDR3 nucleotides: TGTGCCAGCAGTTACCCCAGTTCACCCCTCCACTTT.